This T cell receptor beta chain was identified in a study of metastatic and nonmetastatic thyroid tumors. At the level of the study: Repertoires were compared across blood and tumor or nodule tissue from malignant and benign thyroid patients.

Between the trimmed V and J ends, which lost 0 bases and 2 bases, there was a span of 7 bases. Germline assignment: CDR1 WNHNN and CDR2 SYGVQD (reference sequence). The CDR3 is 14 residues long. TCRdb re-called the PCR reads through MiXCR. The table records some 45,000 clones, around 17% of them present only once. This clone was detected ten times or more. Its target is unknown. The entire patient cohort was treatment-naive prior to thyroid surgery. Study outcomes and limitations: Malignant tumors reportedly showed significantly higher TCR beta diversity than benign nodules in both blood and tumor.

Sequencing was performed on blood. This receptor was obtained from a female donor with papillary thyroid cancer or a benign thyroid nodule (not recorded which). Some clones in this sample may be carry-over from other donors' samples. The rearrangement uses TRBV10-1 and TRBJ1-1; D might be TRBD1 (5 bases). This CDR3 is CASSESGRNTEAFF. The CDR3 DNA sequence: TGCGCCAGCAGTGAGTCGGGACGCAACACTGAAGCTTTCTTT.